Sequencing of this T cell receptor beta chain was carried out in a study of beta chain features in type 1 diabetes listed by TCRdb under 2018. Regarding the complete study: Patients and healthy donors did not differ in mean age, gender distribution, total cell number or subset yield. A total of roughly 100,000,000 sorted cells were examined across all samples, and the number of cells per subset was strongly correlated with RNA yield. The study compared TCRB repertoires of sorted circulating CD4+ T cell subsets between recently diagnosed type 1 diabetes patients and matched healthy donors. Regulatory and stem cell-like memory subsets were isolated from only 8 patients and about 8 healthy donors, whereas naive and central memory subsets came from all 30 or so donors. On the study overall, not on this receptor specifically: Patients with type 1 diabetes made fewer insertions and deleted more nucleotides at VDJ recombination sites, implying thymic rearrangement abnormalities. PCR may preferentially amplify shorter templates, but because patient and control samples were amplified and corrected together, any resulting skew would affect both groups equally. Only small numbers of individuals were included in the HLA sub-analyses, which left unresolved whether HLA type had any influence on TCRB rearrangement. Naive, central memory and regulatory TCRB repertoires appeared more similar among patients than among healthy donors. A moderate but significant shortening of TCRB CDR3 length was observed in type 1 diabetes patients in all four CD4+ subsets. Because cDNA was sequenced instead of genomic DNA, highly expressing activated cells could be over-represented, though the groups showed no difference in activation or CD3 levels.

The entire isolated RNA was reverse transcribed using the High Capacity cDNA Reverse Transcription Kit, and thus expressed TCRB transcripts were sequenced. Deep immunoSEQ sequencing was performed on naive, central memory and regulatory T cell samples, with an average of around 3.5 million total reads per sample. Sorted cells were lysed in RLT buffer and RNA was extracted with DNase-treated RNeasy Micro or Mini kits, depending on cell number. Each cell subset was processed on its own to prevent cross-contamination, while patient and healthy donor samples were processed together. The immunoSEQ multiplex PCR was used to amplify TCRB sequences from cDNA, yielding 87-bp fragments that span the CDR3 region. Amplicons were sequenced on the Illumina HiSeq platform. The paper's data handling went like this. Synthetic template baselines were used to correct PCR bias computationally, reads within Hamming distance 2 were collapsed, and singletons that could not be merged were discarded. By aligning reads against IMGT, V, D and J genes, CDR3 length, and insertions or deletions at six rearrangement sites were assigned. Clonotype counts were normalized to sorted cell number within each subset before computing true diversity and Gini coefficients with the tcR R package. The overlap coefficient, calculated on TCRB nucleotide sequences, was used to quantify repertoire sharing. As a proxy for the pre-selection repertoire, out-of-frame TCRB sequences from naive cells were analyzed. The table comes from immuneACCESS by way of TCRdb, which keeps in-frame sequences with V and J called. Part of the clones is missing from these tables; in studies checked, under half for an unresolved V gene and the rest for unknown reasons. Clone size and the V and J calls come from that table; the DNA yielded D and trimming. This sample holds 600,000 or so clones; roughly an eighth were observed only once. The ten largest clones capture over 0.1% of the sample.

A remark on this clone: Its antigen remains undetermined. No base quality values were provided; no much bigger clone lies one nucleotide off.

From each donor, a single peripheral blood sample of roughly 0.11 L on average was drawn into heparinised tubes. Using a panel that included CD45RO, CCR7, CD25, CD127, CD95 and CD27, naive, central memory, regulatory and stem cell-like memory CD4+ T cells were sorted on a BD FACSAria II. All sorted populations exceeded 95% purity. Right away, PBMCs were isolated by Lymphoprep density gradient centrifugation and were stained directly, with no culture step. So that batch effects would be minimized, each experiment stained and sorted samples in pairs, pairing one healthy donor with one patient. Sequenced sample: naive CD4+ T cells from blood. The cell subset or site label corresponds to: true naive CD4+ T cells. This TCR derives from a man aged 30 to 39 with type 1 diabetes.

Read as DNA, the sequence is TGTGCCAGCAGCTTAGCACAGGGGAGGGGGACCCAGTACTTC. This yields the protein CASSLAQGRGTQYF. The V and J segments used are TRBV7-6 and TRBJ2-5; the D segment is perhaps TRBD1 or TRBD2, each sharing 7 matched bases. CDR3 length: 14 amino acids, cysteine to phenylalanine. The kept DNA is CDR3 alone, 42 bases in frame from the first base. Looking up the germline V gene yields CDR1 SGHVS and CDR2 FNYEAQ. Trimming costs V 0 bases and J 7 bases, and their ends lie 12 bases apart.